The rows below give T cell receptor beta chains drawn from one sample of a study of cytomegalovirus exposure and HLA in healthy donors. TCRdb keeps only in-frame clones here, not all; method: immunoSEQ multiplex PCR. The table shows approximately 150,000 clones, with 75% to 80% occurring only once. Sequences were obtained from PBMCs. The receptors come from a middle-aged man in good health and CMV-seropositive. Each CDR3 is given with its conserved first and last residue. The order of the fields is V gene, J gene, D gene, CDR3 length, CDR3 protein. A D gene is named only where the DNA matches it firmly.

>TRBV7-9|TRBJ2-1|-|11
CASSFRDEQFF
>TRBV13|TRBJ2-7|-|12
CASSFRAYEQYF
>TRBV28|TRBJ2-1|TRBD2|17
CASSSPSGAALYNEQFF
>TRBV5-6|TRBJ2-3|-|15
CASSLSVGTTDTQYF
>TRBV7-8|TRBJ2-4|-|17
CASSLQGTPNTKNSQYF
>TRBV10-3|TRBJ2-2|-|14
CAIFAGYQNGELFF
>TRBV2|TRBJ2-7|TRBD1|14
CASSPGTGVYEQYF
>TRBV6-6|TRBJ1-1|-|11
CASSRESEAFF
>TRBV28|TRBJ2-1|TRBD1|16
CASSLIGTGVPNEQFF
>TRBV14|TRBJ1-2|-|14
CASSQEGKGRGYTF
>TRBV20-1|TRBJ1-4|TRBD1|11
CSARGTGQGGF
>TRBV6-1|TRBJ2-3|-|17
CASSEDLRGRFADTQYF
>TRBV27|TRBJ2-1|-|15
CASSPWALQYNEQFF
>TRBV5-4|TRBJ2-5|TRBD2|15
CASSPTSGMGETQYF
>TRBV9|TRBJ2-5|-|14
CASSVGGGRETQYF
>TRBV27|TRBJ1-5|-|14
CASRFSGGNQPQHF
>TRBV19|TRBJ1-4|TRBD1|14
CASSIEGQPEKLFF
>TRBV28|TRBJ1-3|TRBD1|20
CASTKPGTWRGRSTGNTIYF
>TRBV20-1|TRBJ2-1|TRBD2|11
CSLAGLNEQFF
>TRBV18|TRBJ1-1|TRBD1|14
CASSRQGLNTEAFF
>TRBV19|TRBJ1-1|-|12
CASSIRGTEAFF
>TRBV12-5|TRBJ2-2|TRBD1|16
CASGSWTGGYSGELFF
>TRBV7-2|TRBJ1-1|-|13
CASSSQRNTEAFF
>TRBV28|TRBJ2-1|-|12
CASSWDLGEQFF
>TRBV6-4|TRBJ2-6|-|15
CASSTSISGANGLTF
>TRBV27|TRBJ2-2|TRBD2|18
CASSPRDSGALNTGELFF